The 3 T cell receptor beta chains listed next were all sequenced from one sample in a study of cytomegalovirus exposure and HLA in healthy donors. The study ran its PCR with 60 Vbeta and 13 Jbeta primers. The assay was immunoSEQ multiplex PCR, and TCRdb's table has in-frame clones only and misses some. The repertoire holds over 150,000 clones, with over 70% as singletons. Sequencing used PBMCs. The origin of the receptors is a man aged 25 to 45 in good health and CMV-seronegative.

The genes are TRBV11-2 and TRBJ2-1; maybe TRBD2 (5 bases). V was pared by 3 bases and J by 12 bases, with 12 bases between. This CDR3 spans 12 amino acids. Germline-derived CDR1 and CDR2 are SGHAT and FQNNGV. DNA of the CDR3: TGTGCCAGCAGCTTGACGACTACATTGCAGTTCTTC. It translates to CASSLTTTLQFF.

The V gene is TRBV5-1, the J gene TRBJ2-1; no firm D call. There are 14 residues in the CDR3. V lost 4 bases, J lost 4 bases, and 12 bases lay in between. Germline V gives CDR1 SGHRS, CDR2 YFSETQ. This CDR3 reads CASSPDIYYNEQFF. Here the CDR3 DNA reads TGCGCCAGCAGCCCCGACATTTATTACAATGAGCAGTTCTTC.

The chain couples TRBV7-2 to TRBJ2-5; TRBD2 matches 10 bases. From germline, CDR1 is SGHTA and CDR2 FQGNSA. J gave up 5 bases and V 5 bases, and 5 bases lay outside the gene matches. The CDR3 is 14 residues long. The CDR3 protein is CASSPSGGEETQYF. The DNA for the CDR3 is TGTGCCAGCAGCCCCAGCGGGGGGGAGGAGACCCAGTACTTC.